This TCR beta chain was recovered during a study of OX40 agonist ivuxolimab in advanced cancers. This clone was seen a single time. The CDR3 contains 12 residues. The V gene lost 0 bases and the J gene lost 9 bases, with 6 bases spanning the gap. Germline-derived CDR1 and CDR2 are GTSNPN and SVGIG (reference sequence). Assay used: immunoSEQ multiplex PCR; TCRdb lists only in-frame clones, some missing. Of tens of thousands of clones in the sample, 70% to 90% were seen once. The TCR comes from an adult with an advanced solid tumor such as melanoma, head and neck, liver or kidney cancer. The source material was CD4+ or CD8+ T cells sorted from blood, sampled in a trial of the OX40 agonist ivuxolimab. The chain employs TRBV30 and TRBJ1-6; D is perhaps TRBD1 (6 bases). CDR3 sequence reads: CAWSVGGSPLHF. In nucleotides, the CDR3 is TGTGCCTGGAGTGTAGGGGGTTCACCCCTCCACTTT.